Listed below are T cell receptor beta chains from one sample, sequenced in a study of T cells after yellow fever vaccination. TCRdb independently ran MiXCR on the 5' RACE reads; one entry per CDR3 protein. Of approximately 300,000 distinct CDR3 sequences listed, approximately 13% were seen once; the top ten hold roughly 0.5%. The sample here was CD4+ T cells sorted from PBMCs, taken 45 days after the yellow fever booster vaccination. The receptor source for this set is a young man who received the YFV17D yellow fever vaccine. Both conserved end residues are part of each CDR3. Each record gives: D gene, clone size, V gene, J gene, CDR3 protein, CDR3 DNA. The D gene is left open where the match is weak. Clone size appears in some rows only: once, few, many, or a class for an expanded clone.

D: TRBD2; size: .; V: TRBV20-1; J: TRBJ2-3; CDR3: CSARKAGGTDTQYF; DNA: TGCAGTGCTAGAAAGGCGGGAGGTACGGATACGCAGTATTTT
D: .; size: .; V: TRBV7-2; J: TRBJ2-2; CDR3: CASSLNSRELFF; DNA: TGTGCCAGCAGCTTAAATAGCCGGGAGCTGTTTTTT
D: .; size: .; V: TRBV5-5; J: TRBJ1-5; CDR3: CASSLTGVWGQPQHF; DNA: TGTGCCAGCAGCTTGACGGGGGTTTGGGGTCAGCCCCAGCATTTT
D: TRBD2; size: few; V: TRBV7-8; J: TRBJ2-3; CDR3: CASSFLASGNTDTQYF; DNA: TGTGCCAGCAGCTTTCTCGCTAGCGGAAACACAGATACGCAGTATTTT
D: .; size: many; V: TRBV27; J: TRBJ2-7; CDR3: CASSQPGGLYEQYF; DNA: TGTGCCAGCAGTCAGCCGGGCGGTCTGTACGAGCAGTACTTC
D: .; size: few; V: TRBV5-1; J: TRBJ2-3; CDR3: CASSEGNTDTQYF; DNA: TGCGCCAGCAGCGAAGGGAACACAGATACGCAGTATTTT
D: .; size: few; V: TRBV12-3/TRBV12-4; J: TRBJ1-2; CDR3: CASSSSTGAGGSGYTF; DNA: TGTGCCAGCAGTTCGAGTACGGGGGCGGGTGGTTCTGGCTACACCTTC
D: .; size: few; V: TRBV20-1; J: TRBJ2-3; CDR3: CSADDLSTDTQYF; DNA: TGCAGTGCCGACGACCTTAGCACAGATACGCAGTATTTT
D: TRBD1; size: few; V: TRBV12-3/TRBV12-4; J: TRBJ2-1; CDR3: CASWGGTGANEQFF; DNA: TGTGCCAGCTGGGGCGGGACAGGGGCCAATGAGCAGTTCTTC
D: .; size: .; V: TRBV10-2; J: TRBJ2-3; CDR3: CASSVNTDTQYF; DNA: TGCGCCAGCAGTGTTAACACAGATACGCAGTATTTT
D: .; size: few; V: TRBV12-3/TRBV12-4; J: TRBJ1-5; CDR3: CASSQVSNQPQHF; DNA: TGTGCCAGCAGCCAAGTTAGCAATCAGCCCCAGCATTTT
D: TRBD1; size: few; V: TRBV7-2; J: TRBJ2-7; CDR3: CASSFPRGPPSYEQYF; DNA: TGTGCCAGCAGCTTCCCCAGGGGGCCTCCCTCCTACGAGCAGTACTTC
D: TRBD2; size: .; V: TRBV11-2; J: TRBJ2-3; CDR3: CASSSLPQTGTSGDTQYF; DNA: TGTGCCAGCAGTTCCCTTCCCCAGACAGGGACTAGCGGAGATACGCAGTATTTT
D: .; size: .; V: TRBV5-1; J: TRBJ2-7; CDR3: CASGGLRYEQYF; DNA: TGCGCCAGCGGGGGCCTCCGGTACGAGCAGTACTTC
D: TRBD2; size: many; V: TRBV5-5; J: TRBJ2-7; CDR3: CASSPLAYAGAVEQYF; DNA: TGTGCCAGCAGCCCCCTCGCCTATGCGGGAGCAGTAGAGCAGTACTTC
D: TRBD2; size: .; V: TRBV5-1; J: TRBJ2-1; CDR3: CASSLEGSGSVNEQFF; DNA: TGCGCCAGCAGCTTGGAGGGTAGCGGGAGCGTCAATGAGCAGTTCTTC
D: .; size: .; V: TRBV20-1; J: TRBJ2-1; CDR3: CSARDPGAGFIEQFF; DNA: TGCAGTGCTAGAGACCCGGGGGCAGGGTTTATTGAGCAGTTCTTC
D: TRBD2; size: .; V: TRBV3-1; J: TRBJ2-7; CDR3: CASSQDYGGSSYEQYF; DNA: TGTGCCAGCAGCCAAGATTATGGCGGGAGCTCCTACGAGCAGTACTTC
D: .; size: .; V: TRBV4-2; J: TRBJ2-7; CDR3: CASSLRSTDEQYF; DNA: TGTGCCAGCAGCCTTCGTTCGACAGACGAGCAGTACTTC
D: .; size: .; V: TRBV7-2; J: TRBJ2-3; CDR3: CASSLDRGMTDTQYF; DNA: TGTGCCAGCAGCTTAGATCGGGGGATGACAGATACGCAGTATTTT
D: .; size: .; V: TRBV7-2; J: TRBJ1-2; CDR3: CASSSPEGRGYGYTF; DNA: TGTGCCAGCAGCTCCCCTGAGGGCAGGGGTTATGGCTACACCTTC
D: TRBD2; size: few; V: TRBV9; J: TRBJ2-7; CDR3: CASSASEGLAGVGRAYEQYF; DNA: TGTGCCAGCAGCGCGAGCGAGGGACTAGCGGGAGTTGGTCGCGCCTACGAGCAGTACTTC
D: .; size: .; V: TRBV7-9; J: TRBJ2-1; CDR3: CASSPTRGREHFNEQFF; DNA: TGTGCCAGCAGCCCGACCAGGGGGCGGGAGCATTTCAATGAGCAGTTCTTC
D: .; size: many; V: TRBV6-2/TRBV6-3; J: TRBJ2-3; CDR3: CASSRAVGNTDTQYF; DNA: TGTGCCAGCAGCCGTGCCGTGGGGAACACAGATACGCAGTATTTT
D: .; size: .; V: TRBV19; J: TRBJ2-6; CDR3: CASSIEWRGANVLTF; DNA: TGTGCCAGTAGTATAGAATGGCGCGGGGCCAACGTCCTGACTTTC
D: .; size: .; V: TRBV29-1; J: TRBJ1-1; CDR3: CSVVSGGIGVGAFF; DNA: TGCAGCGTTGTTTCTGGAGGTATTGGTGTTGGAGCTTTCTTT
D: .; size: few; V: TRBV29-1; J: TRBJ2-3; CDR3: CSVAPSTPTDTQYF; DNA: TGCAGCGTTGCCCCCTCGACACCCACAGATACGCAGTATTTT
D: .; size: .; V: TRBV7-2; J: TRBJ2-1; CDR3: CASSSASANNEQFF; DNA: TGTGCCAGCAGCTCGGCTAGCGCGAACAATGAGCAGTTCTTC
D: .; size: .; V: TRBV20-1; J: TRBJ2-2; CDR3: CSALPDRLNTGELFF; DNA: TGCAGTGCTCTTCCTGACAGGTTGAACACCGGGGAGCTGTTTTTT
D: .; size: .; V: TRBV6-5; J: TRBJ2-7; CDR3: CASSYPNHEQYF; DNA: TGTGCCAGCAGTTACCCTAACCACGAGCAGTACTTC
D: .; size: many; V: TRBV28; J: TRBJ2-1; CDR3: CASRQQGIGYNEQFF; DNA: TGTGCCAGCAGGCAGCAGGGGATAGGCTACAATGAGCAGTTCTTC
D: .; size: .; V: TRBV7-2; J: TRBJ2-7; CDR3: CASSLAGPSSYEQYF; DNA: TGTGCCAGCAGCTTAGCGGGCCCGAGCTCCTACGAGCAGTACTTC
D: .; size: few; V: TRBV7-2; J: TRBJ2-2; CDR3: CASSLVSGGKSPGELFF; DNA: TGTGCCAGCAGCTTAGTTAGCGGAGGAAAGAGTCCTGGGGAGCTGTTTTTT
D: .; size: .; V: TRBV7-2; J: TRBJ2-5; CDR3: CASSLDWETQYF; DNA: TGTGCCAGCAGCTTAGATTGGGAGACCCAGTACTTC
D: TRBD1; size: .; V: TRBV28; J: TRBJ1-4; CDR3: CASNPFRGEKLFF; DNA: TGTGCCAGCAACCCCTTCAGGGGGGAAAAACTGTTTTTT
D: .; size: few; V: TRBV6-1; J: TRBJ2-3; CDR3: CASRRRLDPSTDTQYF; DNA: TGTGCCAGCAGGCGAAGGCTGGACCCTAGCACAGATACGCAGTATTTT
D: .; size: .; V: TRBV6-1; J: TRBJ2-7; CDR3: CASRASTWVYEQYF; DNA: TGTGCCAGCAGGGCCTCGACCTGGGTCTACGAGCAGTACTTC
D: .; size: many; V: TRBV12-5; J: TRBJ2-3; CDR3: CASGFGDTQYF; DNA: TGTGCTAGTGGTTTCGGAGATACGCAGTATTTT
D: TRBD1; size: .; V: TRBV7-2; J: TRBJ1-5; CDR3: CASSSGGVRSNQPQHF; DNA: TGTGCCAGCAGCTCAGGGGGGGTAAGGAGCAATCAGCCCCAGCATTTT
D: TRBD1; size: few; V: TRBV5-1; J: TRBJ2-7; CDR3: CASRSGQSSYEQYF; DNA: TGCGCCAGCAGGTCGGGACAGAGCTCCTACGAGCAGTACTTC
D: TRBD2; size: few; V: TRBV29-1; J: TRBJ2-7; CDR3: CSARGLAGPNYEQYF; DNA: TGCAGCGCCCGAGGACTAGCGGGACCAAACTACGAGCAGTACTTC
D: .; size: once; V: TRBV6-5; J: TRBJ2-1; CDR3: CASSSMNEQFF; DNA: TGTGCCAGCAGTAGTATGAATGAGCAGTTCTTC
D: TRBD2; size: few; V: TRBV7-2; J: TRBJ2-1; CDR3: CASSGAGAVRGNEQFF; DNA: TGTGCCAGCAGCGGCGCGGGAGCAGTGAGGGGCAATGAGCAGTTCTTC
D: .; size: many; V: TRBV20-1; J: TRBJ2-1; CDR3: CSASYHGEQFF; DNA: TGCAGTGCCAGTTATCACGGTGAGCAGTTCTTC
D: TRBD1; size: .; V: TRBV6-5; J: TRBJ1-3; CDR3: CASSLTQGAGNTIYF; DNA: TGTGCCAGCAGTTTAACGCAGGGGGCGGGAAACACCATATATTTT
D: TRBD2; size: .; V: TRBV20-1; J: TRBJ2-5; CDR3: CSARPGLAGDWGGETQYF; DNA: TGCAGTGCTAGACCGGGACTAGCGGGAGATTGGGGAGGGGAGACCCAGTACTTC
D: .; size: few; V: TRBV5-6; J: TRBJ2-3; CDR3: CASSSASQMTSTDTQYF; DNA: TGTGCCAGCAGTTCGGCGTCCCAAATGACTAGCACAGATACGCAGTATTTT
D: TRBD1; size: .; V: TRBV11-2; J: TRBJ2-3; CDR3: CASRNDRVRSDTQYF; DNA: TGTGCCAGCAGGAATGACAGGGTCCGCTCAGATACGCAGTATTTT
D: .; size: .; V: TRBV10-3; J: TRBJ2-2; CDR3: CAISENTGELFF; DNA: TGTGCCATCAGTGAGAATACCGGGGAGCTGTTTTTT
D: TRBD1; size: few; V: TRBV18; J: TRBJ1-1; CDR3: CASSPTGDEAFF; DNA: TGTGCCAGCTCACCGACAGGGGATGAAGCTTTCTTT
D: .; size: few; V: TRBV5-5; J: TRBJ2-5; CDR3: CASSLAWTETQYF; DNA: TGTGCCAGCAGCTTGGCCTGGACGGAGACCCAGTACTTC
D: TRBD2; size: once; V: TRBV20-1; J: TRBJ2-7; CDR3: CCARVDLAGKILPYEQYF; DNA: TGCTGTGCTAGAGTTGACCTAGCGGGAAAAATTCTTCCCTACGAGCAGTACTTC
D: TRBD2; size: once; V: TRBV14; J: TRBJ2-2; CDR3: CASSQLAGTSRYTGKLFF; DNA: TGTGCCAGCAGCCAGCTTGCCGGGACTAGCAGATACACCGGGAAGCTGTTTTTT
D: .; size: .; V: TRBV5-1; J: TRBJ2-5; CDR3: CASSRTPNQETQYF; DNA: TGCGCCAGCAGCAGAACTCCAAACCAAGAGACCCAGTACTTC
D: .; size: .; V: TRBV5-1; J: TRBJ2-3; CDR3: CGSSFTGRLSTDTQYF; DNA: TGCGGCAGCAGCTTTACTGGCCGTTTAAGTACAGATACGCAGTATTTT
D: TRBD1; size: few; V: TRBV24-1; J: TRBJ2-1; CDR3: CATSDQKPQGYNEQFF; DNA: TGTGCCACCAGTGACCAAAAGCCACAGGGGTACAATGAGCAGTTCTTC
D: .; size: few; V: TRBV7-9; J: TRBJ2-3; CDR3: CASNQHTDTQYF; DNA: TGTGCCAGCAACCAACACACAGATACGCAGTATTTT